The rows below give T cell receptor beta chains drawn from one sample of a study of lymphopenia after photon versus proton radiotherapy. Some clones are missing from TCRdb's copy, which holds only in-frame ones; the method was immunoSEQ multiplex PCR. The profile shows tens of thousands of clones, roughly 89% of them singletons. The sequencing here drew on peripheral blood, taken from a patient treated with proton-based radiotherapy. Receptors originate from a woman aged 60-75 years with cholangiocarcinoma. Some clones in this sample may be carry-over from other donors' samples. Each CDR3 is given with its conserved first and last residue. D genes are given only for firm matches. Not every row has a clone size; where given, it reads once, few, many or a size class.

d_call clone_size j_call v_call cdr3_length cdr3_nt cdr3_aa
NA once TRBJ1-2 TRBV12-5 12 TGTGCTAGTGGTTTGAATAGAGATGGCTACACCTTC CASGLNRDGYTF
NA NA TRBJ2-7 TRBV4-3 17 TGCGCCAGCAGCCAAGATCGCCCCCTCCTCACAACGTACGAGCAGTACTTC CASSQDRPLLTTYEQYF
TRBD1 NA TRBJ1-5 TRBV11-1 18 TGTGCCAGCAGCTTAGTCCTCGGACAGGGCAGTGGCAATCAGCCCCAGCATTTT CASSLVLGQGSGNQPQHF
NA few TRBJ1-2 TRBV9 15 TGTGCCAGCAGCGACCGGGACGGGGTAGGGATTGGCTACACCTTC CASSDRDGVGIGYTF
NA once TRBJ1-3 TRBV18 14 TGTGCCAGCTCACCAGCAGGGAAGGGAAACACCATATATTTT CASSPAGKGNTIYF
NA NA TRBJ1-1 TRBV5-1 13 TGCGCCAGCACGTTTTCTGGGGACACTGAAGCTTTCTTT CASTFSGDTEAFF
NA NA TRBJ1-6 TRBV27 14 TGTGCCAGCACCCCGGGCTCCTATAATTCACCCCTCCACTTT CASTPGSYNSPLHF
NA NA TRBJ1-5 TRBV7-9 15 TGTGCCAGCAGCTTAGGGGGGTATAGCAATCAGCCCCAGCATTTT CASSLGGYSNQPQHF
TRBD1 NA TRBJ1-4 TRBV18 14 TGTGCCAGCTCACCCAACAGGGGAGATGAAAAACTGTTTTTT CASSPNRGDEKLFF
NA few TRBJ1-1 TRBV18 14 TGTGCCAGCTCACGAAGCAGGGAGCACACTGAAGCTTTCTTT CASSRSREHTEAFF
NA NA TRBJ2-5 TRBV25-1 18 TGTGCCAGCAGTCCACGGCTGAGAGGGTACAGGGAGGGTGAGACCCAGTACTTC CASSPRLRGYREGETQYF
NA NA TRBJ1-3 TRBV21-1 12 TGTGCCATCAGGGGAGCTGGAAACACCATATATTTT CAIRGAGNTIYF
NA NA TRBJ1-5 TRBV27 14 TGTGCCAGCAGTTTATCTGGGGGCGTCGGGCCCCAGCATTTT CASSLSGGVGPQHF
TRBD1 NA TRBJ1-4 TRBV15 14 TGTGCCACCAGCAAGGGACAGGAGAATGAAAAACTGTTTTTT CATSKGQENEKLFF
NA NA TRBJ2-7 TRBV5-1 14 TGCGCCAGCAGCTCGACGAGGTTGGATGGCGAGCAGTACTTC CASSSTRLDGEQYF
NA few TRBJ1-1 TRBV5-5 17 TGTGCCAGCAGCTTGGGAAACGAGGTACACTTGAGGACTGAAGCTTTCTTT CASSLGNEVHLRTEAFF
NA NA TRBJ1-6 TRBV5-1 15 TGCGCAACGAGGGGGGAGGACCGCTATAATTCACCCCTCCACTTT CATRGEDRYNSPLHF
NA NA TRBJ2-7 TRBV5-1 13 TGCGCCAGCAGCTTCTTGTTGGGCTACGAGCAGTACTTC CASSFLLGYEQYF
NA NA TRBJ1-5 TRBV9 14 TGTGCCAGCAGCGTAGGACAGGGCAATCAGCCCCAGCATTTT CASSVGQGNQPQHF
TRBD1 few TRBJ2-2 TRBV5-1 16 TGCGCCAGCAGCTTGGGAGGGACAGGGGGCGCCGGGGAGCTGTTTTTT CASSLGGTGGAGELFF
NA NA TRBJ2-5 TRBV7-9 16 TGTGCCAGCAGCCTATCCACCAGCATCCCTCGGGAGACCCAGTACTTC CASSLSTSIPRETQYF
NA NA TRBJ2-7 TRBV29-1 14 TGCAGCGTTGAGGGTTGGACAGATTCCTACGAGCAGTACTTC CSVEGWTDSYEQYF
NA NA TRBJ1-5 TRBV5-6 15 TGTGCCAGCAGCTCTTATGGGAGGGCCAATCAGCCCCAGCATTTT CASSSYGRANQPQHF
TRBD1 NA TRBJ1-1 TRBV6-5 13 TGTGCCAGCAGTGCCACAGGGGAACAAAGGGATTTCTTT CASSATGEQRDFF
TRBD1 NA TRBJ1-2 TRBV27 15 TGTGCCAGCAGTACGAGGGGACAGGGTATTTTGGGCTACACCTTC CASSTRGQGILGYTF
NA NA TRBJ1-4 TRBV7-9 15 TGTGCCAGCAGTCACTGGCGGGGAAATAATGAAAAACTGTTTTTT CASSHWRGNNEKLFF
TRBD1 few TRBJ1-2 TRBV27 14 TGTGCCAGCAGTTGGGGACAGGGCGATTATGGCTACACCTTC CASSWGQGDYGYTF
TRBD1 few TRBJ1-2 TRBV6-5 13 TGTGCCAGCACCAGGGGGCTCCGCTATGGCTACACCTTC CASTRGLRYGYTF
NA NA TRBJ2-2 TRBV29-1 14 TGCAGCGTACCGGGACCGCCGAACACCGGGGAGCTGTTTTTT CSVPGPPNTGELFF
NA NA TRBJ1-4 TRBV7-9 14 TGTGCCAGCAGCGCGGGATACCGTAATGAAAAACTGTTTTTT CASSAGYRNEKLFF
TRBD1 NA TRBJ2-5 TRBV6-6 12 TGTGCCACCCGACAGGGTTCGGAGACCCAGTACTTC CATRQGSETQYF
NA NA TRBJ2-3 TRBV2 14 TGTGCCAGCAGTGTGGAACAGGGTCTTTATACGCAGTATTTT CASSVEQGLYTQYF
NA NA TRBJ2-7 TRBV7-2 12 TGTGCCAGCAGCCGGAGTGGGGGCGAGCAGTACTTC CASSRSGGEQYF
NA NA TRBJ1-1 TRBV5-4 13 TGTGCCAGCAGCCGGGACGGTAACACTGAAGCTTTCTTT CASSRDGNTEAFF
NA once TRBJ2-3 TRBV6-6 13 TGTGCCAGCAGCGACCCTAGCTTCGATACGCAGTATTTT CASSDPSFDTQYF